Each of the 27 T cell receptor beta chains below was sequenced from the same sample in a study of shared clonotypes between healthy human individuals. Measured with immunoSEQ multiplex PCR; TCRdb has only the in-frame clones, and not every one. This table holds about 470,000 clones, around 75% found once. The sequenced sample was PBMCs. All receptors come from a woman between 35 and 50 years old in good health. Some clones in this sample may be carry-over from other donors' samples.

The V gene is TRBV6-5, the J gene TRBJ2-4, with 9 positions matching TRBD1. CDR1 and CDR2 (germline): MNHEY, SVGAGI. The V and J ends lost 5 bases and 11 bases, in that order; junction bases with no gene match: 13. There are 15 residues in the CDR3. The CDR3 reads CASSPNRDRVGVQYF. The CDR3 region has the DNA TGTGCCAGCAGTCCAAACCGGGACAGGGTGGGAGTTCAGTACTTC.

The chain's CDR3 is CASSYTGGGGSEKLFF. In DNA, the CDR3 is TGTGCCAGCAGCTACACAGGGGGCGGAGGTAGTGAAAAACTGTTTTTT. The rearrangement links TRBV7-8 to TRBJ1-4; 9 nucleotides match TRBD1. The trim removed 4 bases at V and 7 bases at J, leaving 10 bases unmatched. CDR3 length: 16 amino acids. Germline V gene data show CDR1 as SGHVS and CDR2 as FQNEAQ.

This clone turned up a few times. Other DNA sequences of this sample code for an identical CDR3. The chain employs TRBV5-1 and TRBJ2-1, with D perhaps TRBD1 (6 bases). The V gene lost 0 bases and the J gene lost 2 bases, with 9 bases spanning the gap. This CDR3 region has 15 residues. From germline, CDR1 is SGHRS and CDR2 YFSETQ. The CDR3 DNA follows: TGCGCCAGCAGCTTGGTGACAGGTCCCTACAATGAGCAGTTCTTC. It translates to CASSLVTGPYNEQFF. Together with reference TRBV5-1 and TRBJ2-1, the CDR3 gives the full variable domain: KAGVTQTPRYLIKTRGQQVTLSCSPISGHRSVSWYQQTPGQGLQFLFEYFSETQRNKGNFPGRFSGRQFSNSRSEMNVSTLELGDSALYLCASSLVTGPYNEQFFGPGTRLTVL.

The genes are TRBV7-3 and TRBJ2-7, with D hard to call. Trimming pared 5 bases from V and 0 bases from J, leaving 11 bases between. This CDR3 is built from 14 residues. Germline values: CDR1 SGHTA, CDR2 FQGTGA. CDR3 bases: TGTGCCAGCAGCCCCGACGGCAACTCCTACGAGCAGTACTTC. It yields the protein CASSPDGNSYEQYF.

This clone showed up just a few times. The rearrangement uses TRBV4-1 and TRBJ1-5; 7 positions agree with TRBD1. The CDR3 extends over 17 amino acids. Germline lookup yields CDR1 MGHRA and CDR2 YSYEKL. Trimming cost V 0 bases and J 1 base; bases outside gene matches: 6. The CDR3 region is CASSQDDRVSSNQPQHF. DNA of the CDR3: TGCGCCAGCAGCCAAGACGACAGGGTATCCAGCAATCAGCCCCAGCATTTT.

This clone has just one count. The V gene is TRBV4-1, the J gene TRBJ2-7, with D perhaps given as TRBD1 or TRBD2 (5 bases each). Germline CDR1 reads MGHRA; CDR2 reads YSYEKL. The CDR3 has 15 amino acids. Trimming took off 1 base at V and 4 bases at J, with 14 bases between the two ends. The CDR3 loop reads CASSQGGAGGYEQYF. The CDR3 DNA reads as TGCGCCAGCAGCCAAGGAGGGGCCGGCGGATACGAGCAGTACTTC.

This clone was recorded at least ten times. The J gene is TRBJ1-3, the V gene TRBV4-1, with D perhaps TRBD1 (6 bases). The V gene lost 4 bases and the J gene lost 1 base, with 14 bases spanning the gap. Germline assignment: CDR1 MGHRA and CDR2 YSYEKL. The length of the CDR3 is 16 residues. Here the CDR3 reads CASSPHRGPSGNTIYF. The CDR3 DNA is TGCGCCAGCAGCCCTCACCGGGGGCCGTCTGGAAACACCATATATTTT.

The chain couples TRBV29-1 to TRBJ1-1; D is unclear. V was pared by 1 base and J by 4 bases, with 10 bases between. CDR1 SQVTM and CDR2 ANQGSEA come from the germline V gene. The CDR3 runs 13 residues. The CDR3 nucleotides read TGCAGCGTTGAAGGCACGACCCGCACTGAAGCTTTCTTT. Encoded protein: CSVEGTTRTEAFF.

The V call is TRBV7-3, the J call TRBJ2-1; 7 positions match TRBD2. The germline CDR1 and CDR2 sequences are SGHTA and FQGTGA. Germline trimming cut 3 bases from V and 12 bases from J; bases unmatched to any gene: 5. This CDR3 contains 12 residues. The CDR3: CASSLERDRQFF. The CDR3 DNA is TGTGCCAGCAGCTTGGAGCGGGATAGGCAGTTCTTC.

As for this clone: Other DNA variants within this sample encode the same CDR3. The chain joins TRBV29-1 to TRBJ1-1, with 7 nucleotides matching TRBD1. Looked up from germline, CDR1 is SQVTM and CDR2 is ANQGSEA. With 4 bases clipped from V and 5 bases from J, the junction kept 4 bases outside the gene matches. This CDR3 contains 12 residues. As DNA, the CDR3 is TGCAGCGTTGGAGGGGGCGGGACTGAAGCTTTCTTT. It codes for CSVGGGGTEAFF.

This chain links TRBV6-5 with TRBJ2-7, with D perhaps given as TRBD1 or TRBD2 (5 bases each). This CDR3 spans 14 amino acids. V lost 5 bases and J lost 0, with 11 bases in between. The V gene's germline CDR1 is MNHEY and CDR2 SVGAGI. The CDR3 DNA is TGTGCCAGCAGTACCGGGGCGGGCTCCTACGAGCAGTACTTC. This codes for CASSTGAGSYEQYF.

This sequence joins TRBV19 and TRBJ2-7; the D is unclear. The CDR3 is 14 amino acids. With 3 bases removed from V and 3 bases from J, the gap between germline ends came to 12 bases. CDR1 is LNHDA and CDR2 is SQIVND in the germline V gene (reference sequence). The CDR3 loop reads CASSMTADFYEQYF. The CDR3 nucleotides are TGTGCCAGTAGTATGACGGCGGATTTCTACGAGCAGTACTTC.

The chain recombines TRBV28 with TRBJ2-7; TRBD1 agrees at 7 bases. Germline V gene sequence: CDR1 MDHEN, CDR2 SYDVKM. The CDR3 sequence is 15 residues long. V shed 4 bases and J 2 bases; nucleotides not matched to a gene: 8. CDR3 amino acids: CASSSPSGQTYEQYF. The DNA for the CDR3 is TGTGCCAGCAGTTCCCCTTCGGGACAGACCTACGAGCAGTACTTC.

V is TRBV2 and J is TRBJ2-7; tentatively, D is TRBD1 (5 bases). Trimming removed 0 bases at V and 2 bases at J, with 17 bases between. This CDR3 region has 17 residues. Germline V lookup: CDR1 SNHLY, CDR2 FYNNEI. As DNA, the CDR3 is TGTGCCAGCAGTGAAGCGCTTCAGGGAAAAGACCCCTACGAGCAGTACTTC. Protein product: CASSEALQGKDPYEQYF.

This chain connects TRBV2 to TRBJ2-2, with D perhaps TRBD1 (6 bases). This CDR3 contains 14 residues. The V and J ends lost 6 bases and 2 bases respectively, with 10 bases between them. CDR1 and CDR2 (germline): SNHLY, FYNNEI. The CDR3 loop is CASRADRNTGELFF. The DNA of the CDR3 is TGTGCCAGCAGGGCGGACAGAAACACCGGGGAGCTGTTTTTT.

The table lists this clone with a few counts. The chain employs TRBV5-1 and TRBJ2-4; 7 bases are shared with TRBD1. Germline CDR1 is SGHRS and CDR2 is YFSETQ. J lost 1 base, V lost 2 bases, and 6 bases had no gene match. The CDR3 extends over 16 amino acids. The CDR3 DNA is TGCGCCAGCAGCTTCGGCAGGGGGAACGCCAAAAACATTCAGTACTTC. It codes for CASSFGRGNAKNIQYF.

This sequence joins TRBV5-4 and TRBJ2-1; unclear D gene. The CDR3 extends over 14 amino acids. Per germline, CDR1 SGHNT and CDR2 YYREEE (reference sequence). V was clipped by 0 bases and J by 10 bases, with 14 bases between them. The CDR3, as DNA: TGTGCCAGCAGCTTGGACCCCTCTGCCAGGGAGCAGTTCTTC. Translated, it gives CASSLDPSAREQFF.

CDR3 loop: CASSLGRAGDTQYF. CDR3 sequence (DNA): TGTGCCAGCAGCTTAGGTCGCGCAGGAGATACGCAGTATTTT. V gene TRBV7-7 combines with J gene TRBJ2-3; D unclear. Germline loops: CDR1 SSHAT, CDR2 FNYEAQ (reference sequence). With 1 base removed from V and 5 bases from J, the gap between germline ends came to 10 bases. The CDR3 has 14 amino acids.

This clone has just a few counts. The rearrangement uses TRBV6-1 and TRBJ2-7; D is ambiguous. CDR1 and CDR2 (germline): MNHNS, SASEGT. This CDR3 spans 12 amino acids. V lost 2 bases to trimming and J lost 12 bases, with 14 bases between them. The CDR3 region has the DNA TGTGCCAGCAGTGAAAGTTCAGCCGGCGCGTACTTC. Amino acid sequence: CASSESSAGAYF.

This sequence joins TRBV7-3 and TRBJ2-2, with 8 bases matching TRBD2. This CDR3 spans 16 amino acids. Germline V lookup: CDR1 SGHTA, CDR2 FQGTGA. V shed 0 bases, J shed 4 bases, and the junction held 4 bases outside the gene matches. CDR3 coding DNA: TGTGCCAGCAGCTTAACTGGACTAGCTTCCACCGGGGAGCTGTTTTTT. It specifies CASSLTGLASTGELFF.

The rearrangement links TRBV5-5 to TRBJ2-3; D gene ambiguous. Germline assignment: CDR1 SGHKS and CDR2 YYEKEE (reference sequence). The V gene lost 3 bases and the J gene lost 6 bases, with 11 bases spanning the gap. The CDR3 runs 13 residues. The CDR3 here is CASSSPVVDTQYF. For the CDR3, the DNA is TGTGCCAGCAGCTCTCCGGTGGTTGATACGCAGTATTTT.

This clone was detected many times. V usage is TRBV9 and J usage is TRBJ2-7, with 8 bases aligning to TRBD2. V lost 0 bases, J lost 2 bases, and 4 bases stayed unmatched. Germline V gene sequence: CDR1 SGDLS, CDR2 YYNGEE. The CDR3 spans 15 residues. Written as DNA, the CDR3 is TGTGCCAGCAGCGTAGCCAGCGGGAGTGCCTACGAGCAGTACTTC. Its protein product is CASSVASGSAYEQYF.

This rearrangement joins TRBV7-8 to TRBJ1-5, with a possible D match to TRBD1 (5 bases). Germline V lookup: CDR1 SGHVS, CDR2 FQNEAQ. There are 15 residues in the CDR3. Deletions cut 0 bases from V and 5 bases from J, with 11 bases between. The CDR3 DNA follows: TGTGCCAGCAGCTTAGCGATGGGGGGTTATCAGCCCCAGCATTTT. Translated, it gives CASSLAMGGYQPQHF. The variable domain in full, completed from reference TRBV7-8 and TRBJ1-5, reads GAGVSQSPRYKVAKRGQDVALRCDPISGHVSLFWYQQALGQGPEFLTYFQNEAQLDKSGLPSDRFFAERPEGSVSTLKIQRTQQEDSAVYLCASSLAMGGYQPQHFGDGTRLSIL.

V is TRBV30 and J is TRBJ1-3, with TRBD1 as a possible D gene (6 bases). V was trimmed by 7 bases and J by 0 bases, leaving 13 bases between them. The CDR3 length is 14 residues. Germline CDR1 GTSNPN, CDR2 SVGIG (reference sequence). The CDR3 spells CAYRWTVSGNTIYF. The CDR3 coding sequence is TGTGCCTATAGATGGACAGTCTCTGGAAACACCATATATTTT.

This clone was detected a few times. One base separates it from a far larger clone, so it is likely a read error. Other nucleotide sequences in the sample specify the same CDR3. This chain joins TRBV11-1 and TRBJ2-2, with D unresolved. The CDR3 is made up of 15 amino acids. CDR1 and CDR2 (germline): SGHAT, FQDESV (reference sequence). The CDR3, as DNA: TGCGCCAGACTTCGTCCTCCGGTTCGCGCCGGGGAGCTGTTTTTT. It is translated as CARLRPPVRAGELFF.

The genes are TRBV14 and TRBJ1-2; the D is unclear. In germline, CDR1 is SGHDN, CDR2 FVKESK. Trimming shortened V by 0 bases and J by 5 bases, and 10 bases separated the two germline ends. The CDR3 loop spans 14 amino acids. The CDR3 loop reads CASSQDPSQYGYTF. Written as DNA, the CDR3 is TGTGCCAGCAGCCAAGATCCCAGCCAGTATGGCTACACCTTC.

Concerning this clone: The sample has other DNA sequences that encode this CDR3 too. The V call is TRBV4-2, the J call TRBJ1-3; D is uncertain. This CDR3 region has 14 residues. V shed 4 bases and J shed 1 base, with 8 bases lying between them. Germline-derived CDR1 and CDR2 are LGHNA and YNFKEQ. The CDR3 region is CASSPEGSGNTIYF. The CDR3 coding sequence is TGTGCCAGCAGCCCCGAGGGTTCTGGAAACACCATATATTTT.